This TCR beta chain emerged from a study of T-cell reconstitution after alpha-beta-depleted transplantation in children. The TCRbeta library incorporated unique molecular identifiers. Each CDR3 protein is one row after TCRdb ran MiXCR on the PCR reads. The sample lists about a million distinct CDR3 sequences, around 30% occurring once. Findings of the study overall: In some patients, recipient T cells and intrathymic progenitors surviving conditioning explained high day-60 diversity. Reports say that about two months after transplant, the alpha-beta T cells came out of several hundred graft clones that had expanded.

This clonotype was counted between two and nine times. The antigen is not known. This TCR came from a boy under three years old who had a stem cell transplant for SCID, so the T cells may come from the graft donor. Sequencing was performed on PBMCs, mostly from graft donor cells, taken 360 days after TCRalphabeta/CD19-depleted stem cell transplant.

The CDR3 spells CASSLGLAAQETQYF. The CDR3 DNA reads TGCGCCAGCAGCTTGGGACTAGCGGCCCAAGAGACCCAGTACTTC. The chain carries TRBV5-1 and TRBJ2-5, with 9 positions matching TRBD2. V was pared by 0 bases and J by 1 base, with 1 base of the junction left unmatched. Germline values: CDR1 SGHRS, CDR2 YFSETQ. CDR3 length: 15 amino acids.